This paragraph covers one T cell receptor beta chain sequence. From germline, CDR1 is LNHDA and CDR2 SQIVND (reference sequence). V lost 0 bases, J lost 1 base, and 13 bases lay in between. This CDR3 spans 17 amino acids. These data originate in a study of blood T cell repertoires in COVID-19. Overall study context: PBMCs, B-cell-depleted T cells, or T cells were the source of the cDNA or gDNA that made up the material.

Participants spanned ages roughly 18 to 95 years and resided in 20 to 25 US areas. Membership in each cohort depended on participant-reported clinical history. Clones were read by immunoSEQ multiplex PCR, and TCRdb kept only the in-frame ones, dropping some. The sample has roughly 250,000 clones, under 95% seen once. Material: PBMCs or T cells enriched from blood (not recorded which). This chain links TRBV19 with TRBJ2-1; a weak D match, TRBD2 (5 bases). This TCR came from a young woman who had recovered from COVID-19. CDR3 loop: CASSIDAEGPSYNEQFF. The CDR3 DNA reads TGTGCCAGTAGTATAGATGCCGAGGGCCCTTCCTACAATGAGCAGTTCTTC.